This T cell receptor (beta chain) was identified during a study of shared clonotypes between healthy human individuals. Study information: Researchers assigned three CD4 naive, three CD4 memory, two CD8 naive and one CD8 memory plate to each donor.

The naive CD8 population came from CD45RO-negative cells selected for CCR7, without terminally differentiated effector memory CD45RA+ cells. Concerning this clone itself: Its antigen is as yet unknown.

Germline V gene lookup returns CDR1 SGHRS and CDR2 YFSETQ. The CDR3 is made up of 12 amino acids. Trimming cost V 7 bases and J 4 bases, with 11 bases left between them. Whole-study results and caveats: Enrolling few donors narrowed the genetic and exposure-history diversity that was represented.

Sequencing was performed with immunoSEQ multiplex PCR; in TCRdb, only in-frame clones are kept and a portion is missing. The table lists about 2.1 million clones, just under 95% of them singletons, with 1.5% to 2% in the top ten. The sequence was collected from a man younger than 35 in good health. Some clones in this sample may be carry-over from other donors' samples. Material for sequencing was naive CD8+ T cells from PBMCs. V is TRBV5-1 and J is TRBJ1-2; D possibly corresponds to TRBD1 (5 bases). The CDR3 loop is CASGDSGYGYTF. CDR3 DNA sequence: TGCGCCAGCGGGGACTCTGGCTATGGCTACACCTTC.